This T cell receptor beta chain comes out of a study of spatial heterogeneity in lung cancer. This CDR3 contains 12 residues. Germline CDR1 and CDR2: SGDLS and YYNGEE. Germline trimming cut 3 bases from V and 10 bases from J; bases unmatched to any gene: 3. TCRdb passed the 5' RACE reads through MiXCR, listing each CDR3 protein once. The repertoire holds 7,000 or so distinct CDR3 sequences, 5% to 5.5% seen once, with about 8.1% in the top ten. In its sample, this clonotype ranks as medium-sized (0.01 to 0.1%). Time point indicated: sample taken at primary tumor resection. Tumor, nontumor lung or frozen PBMC supplied whole RNA that was sequenced unsorted. Samples came from 60 to 75 TRACERx patients with untreated early-stage lung cancer.

Source: normal lung tissue next to the tumor, taken at surgery. This chain connects TRBV9 to TRBJ2-1; TRBD1 matches at 8 bases. The TCR originated in a female donor with early-stage non-small cell lung cancer. This CDR3 reads CASSATGGEQFF. In DNA form, the CDR3 reads TGTGCCAGCAGCGCCACAGGGGGGGAGCAGTTCTTC.